This T cell receptor (beta chain) came from a study of blood T cell repertoires in COVID-19. Looking at the study overall: Sites across the United States, Italy and Spain contributed samples from acute and convalescent COVID-19. PBMCs, B-cell-depleted T cells, or T cells were the source of the cDNA or gDNA that made up the material.

V gave up 8 bases and J gave up 5 bases; unmatched junction bases: 9. The length of the CDR3 is 14 residues. CDR1 is MDHEN and CDR2 is SYDVKM in the germline V gene. Original data processing: Scientists estimated how many nucleated cells there were by amplifying reference gene primers. Generated by immunoSEQ multiplex PCR, the TCRdb table keeps only in-frame clones and is missing some. From that table come the V and J calls and clone size; the DNA was used to work out D and trimming. Among approximately 37,000 clones listed, 85% were seen once. The sequence was collected from a man in his fifties or sixties with active or convalescent COVID-19. The rearrangement uses TRBV28 and TRBJ2-1; 7 bases are shared with TRBD1. Sample: peripheral blood. CDR3 in amino acids: CASAKGGRNNEQFF. The CDR3 nucleotides are TGTGCCAGCGCTAAAGGGGGCCGAAACAATGAGCAGTTCTTC.